The source of this T cell receptor (beta chain) is a study of blood T cell repertoires in COVID-19. Study-wide context: The samples span acute and convalescent COVID-19 from the United States, Italy and Spain. In each case, the material was cDNA or gDNA derived from T cells, B-cell-depleted T cells, or PBMCs.

Source study methods: Reference gene primer amplification gave nucleated cell count estimates. Profiled with immunoSEQ multiplex PCR; TCRdb holds only in-frame clones, not every one. That table supplies the V and J calls and clone size; D and trimming were determined from the DNA. This table holds 150,000 to 200,000 clones, 85% to 90% found once. A single count supports this clone. The germline V and J ends were trimmed by 0 bases and 4 bases, with 12 bases remaining between them. Germline V gives CDR1 LGHDT, CDR2 YNNKEL (reference sequence). The CDR3 runs to 15 residues. Input material: peripheral blood. This chain connects TRBV3-1 (or the pseudogene TRBV3-2) to TRBJ1-1; D may be TRBD1 (6 bases). The TCR comes from a woman aged 18-30 years who had recovered from COVID-19. CDR3 residues: CASSQEGSRGTEAFF. The CDR3 DNA follows: TGTGCCAGCAGCCAAGAGGGATCCAGGGGCACTGAAGCTTTCTTT.